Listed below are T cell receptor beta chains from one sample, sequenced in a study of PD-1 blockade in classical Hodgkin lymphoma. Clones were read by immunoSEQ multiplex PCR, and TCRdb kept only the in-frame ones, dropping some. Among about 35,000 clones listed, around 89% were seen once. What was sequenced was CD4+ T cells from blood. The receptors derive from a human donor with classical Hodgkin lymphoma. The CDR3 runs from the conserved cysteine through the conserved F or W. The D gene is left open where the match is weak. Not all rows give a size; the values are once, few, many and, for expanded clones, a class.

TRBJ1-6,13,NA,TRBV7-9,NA,TGTGCCAGCAGCTTATGGGGGAATTCACCCCTCCACTTT,CASSLWGNSPLHF
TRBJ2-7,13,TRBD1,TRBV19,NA,TGTGCCAGTAGTCGTACAGGGGGGTACGAGCAGTACTTC,CASSRTGGYEQYF
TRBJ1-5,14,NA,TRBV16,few,TGTGCCAGCAGCCCGGACCGAGGCAATCAGCCCCAGCATTTT,CASSPDRGNQPQHF
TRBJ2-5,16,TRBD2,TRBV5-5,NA,TGTGCCAGCAGCATAGGACTAGCGGGGGGGCAGGAGACCCAGTACTTC,CASSIGLAGGQETQYF
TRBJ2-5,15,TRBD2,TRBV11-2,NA,TGTGCCAGCAGCTTAGCCGGGAGGGCCGGGGAGACCCAGTACTTC,CASSLAGRAGETQYF
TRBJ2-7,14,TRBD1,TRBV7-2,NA,TGTGCCAGCAGCAAGGACAGGTATAGCTCCGAGCAGTACTTC,CASSKDRYSSEQYF
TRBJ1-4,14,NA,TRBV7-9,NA,TGTGCCAGCACCTTGGGACGGACTAATGAAAAACTGTTTTTT,CASTLGRTNEKLFF
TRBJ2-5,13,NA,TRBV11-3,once,TGTGCCAGCAGCTCGGGCCCAGGGGAGACCCAGTACTTC,CASSSGPGETQYF
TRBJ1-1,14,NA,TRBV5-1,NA,TGCGCCAGCAGCTCCTCCGGGGGAAGCACTGAAGCTTTCTTT,CASSSSGGSTEAFF
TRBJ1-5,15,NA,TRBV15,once,TGTGCCACCAGCAGAGATCGGAATCTAGGAGGGCCCCAGCATTTT,CATSRDRNLGGPQHF
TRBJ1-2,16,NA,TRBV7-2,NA,TGTGCCAGCAGCTCAGGTGGACGGCCAACTATCTATGGCTACACCTTC,CASSSGGRPTIYGYTF
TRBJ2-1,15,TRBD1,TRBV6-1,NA,TGTGCCAGCAACTCGGGACAGGTCCTTAGGTGGGAGCAGTTCTTC,CASNSGQVLRWEQFF
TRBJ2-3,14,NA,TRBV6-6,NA,TGTGCCAGCACCTTAGCGTCAAGACCAGATACGCAGTATTTT,CASTLASRPDTQYF
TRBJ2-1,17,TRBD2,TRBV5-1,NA,TGCGCCAGCAGCACTGGACTAGCGGCCAGCTCCTACAATGAGCAGTTCTTC,CASSTGLAASSYNEQFF
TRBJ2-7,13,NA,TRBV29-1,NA,TGCAGCGTTGCCAGGCCCCTTACCTCCGAGCAGTACTTC,CSVARPLTSEQYF
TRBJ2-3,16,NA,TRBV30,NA,TGTGCCTGGAGTGTATGGAGAATGGTTTTACCAGATACGCAGTATTTT,CAWSVWRMVLPDTQYF
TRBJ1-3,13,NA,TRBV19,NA,TGTGCCAGTAGCCCGGCTGGGAGGAACACCATATATTTT,CASSPAGRNTIYF
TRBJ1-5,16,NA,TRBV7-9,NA,TGTGCCAGCAGCTACGGGGGGGGAGGGAGCAATCAGCCCCAGCATTTT,CASSYGGGGSNQPQHF
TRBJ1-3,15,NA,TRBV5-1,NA,TGCGCCAGCAGCGGGATGGGTGCTGGAGGAAACACCATATATTTT,CASSGMGAGGNTIYF
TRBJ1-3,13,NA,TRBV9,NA,TGTGCCAGCAGCGGTTCCTCTGGAAACACCATATATTTT,CASSGSSGNTIYF
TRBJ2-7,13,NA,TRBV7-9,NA,TGTGCCAGCAGCCCCCCCTCCCTCCCCGAGCAGTACTTC,CASSPPSLPEQYF
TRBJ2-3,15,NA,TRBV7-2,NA,TGTGCCAGCAGCTCACACGGGGCCCTCACAGATACGCAGTATTTT,CASSSHGALTDTQYF
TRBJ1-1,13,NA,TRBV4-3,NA,TGCGCCAGCAGCCAAGATCTGAACAGGGAAGCTTTCTTT,CASSQDLNREAFF
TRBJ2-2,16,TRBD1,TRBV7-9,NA,TGTGCCAGCAGCTTCTACAGGGGGGCGAACACCGGGGAGCTGTTTTTT,CASSFYRGANTGELFF
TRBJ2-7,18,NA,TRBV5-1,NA,TGCGCCAGCAGCCCACGAGAACCGGGACCGTTCGAGAGGTACGAGCAGTACTTC,CASSPREPGPFERYEQYF
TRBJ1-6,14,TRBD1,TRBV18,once,TGTGCCAGCTCCCCCGGGACAGATAATTCACCCCTCCACTTT,CASSPGTDNSPLHF
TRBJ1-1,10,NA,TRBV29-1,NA,TGCAGCGTTTGGGAGGTTGAAGCTTTCTTT,CSVWEVEAFF
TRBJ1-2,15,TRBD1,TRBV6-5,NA,TGTGCCAGCAGGACCGTGGGACAGACTAACTATGGCTACACCTTC,CASRTVGQTNYGYTF
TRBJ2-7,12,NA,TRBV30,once,TGTGCCTGCAGAGGGTCAGCCTACGAGCAGTACTTC,CACRGSAYEQYF
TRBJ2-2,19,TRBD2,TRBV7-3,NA,TGTGCCAGCAGCCTTAAGGGCCTTTCTAGCGGGGATAAACCCGGGGAGCTGTTTTTT,CASSLKGLSSGDKPGELFF
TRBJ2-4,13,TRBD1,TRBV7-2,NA,TGTGCCAGCAGCGGGGACAGGGGGGATCATCAGTACTTC,CASSGDRGDHQYF
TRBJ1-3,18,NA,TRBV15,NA,TGTGCCACCAGCAGAGAATCCGGCAGGGCAAGCTCTGGAAACACCATATATTTT,CATSRESGRASSGNTIYF
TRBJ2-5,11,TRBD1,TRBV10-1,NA,TGCGCCAGGGACAGGGGGGAGACCCAGTACTTC,CARDRGETQYF
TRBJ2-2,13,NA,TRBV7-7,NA,TGTGCCAGCAGCTCAGAACAGGGCGTGGAGCTGTTTTTT,CASSSEQGVELFF
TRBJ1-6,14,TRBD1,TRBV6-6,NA,TGTGCCAGCAGTCCCGGACAGGGGAATTCACCCCTCCACTTT,CASSPGQGNSPLHF
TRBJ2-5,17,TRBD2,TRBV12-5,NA,TGTGCTAGTGGTTTGGGTCTAGCGGGGGGATCCCAAGAGACCCAGTACTTC,CASGLGLAGGSQETQYF
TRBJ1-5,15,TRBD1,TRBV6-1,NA,TGTGCCAGCAGGCCCCGGGACAGGGCAGATCAGCCCCAGCATTTT,CASRPRDRADQPQHF
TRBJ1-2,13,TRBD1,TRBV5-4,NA,TGTGCCAGCAGCTTGCCGACAGGGAAGGGCTACACCTTC,CASSLPTGKGYTF
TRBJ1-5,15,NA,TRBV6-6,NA,TGTGCCAGCACCCAAGAGTTCCGGGGCAATCAGCCCCAGCATTTT,CASTQEFRGNQPQHF
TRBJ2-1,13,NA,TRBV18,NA,TGTGCCAGCTCACCAAACCAGGACAATGAGCAGTTCTTC,CASSPNQDNEQFF
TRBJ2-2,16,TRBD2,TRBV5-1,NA,TGCGCCAGCAGCTTGTCTCCTAGCGGGAACACCGGGGAGCTGTTTTTT,CASSLSPSGNTGELFF
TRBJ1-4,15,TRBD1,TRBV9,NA,TGTGCCAGCAGCGAATCGACAGGGGGAAAGGAAAAACTGTTTTTT,CASSESTGGKEKLFF
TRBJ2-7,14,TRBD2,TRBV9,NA,TGTGCCAGCGGGAGGGGCCCCCTAGGCTACGAGCAGTACTTC,CASGRGPLGYEQYF
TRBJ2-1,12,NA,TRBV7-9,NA,TGTGCCAGCAGCTTAGTCGCGAATGAGCAGTTCTTC,CASSLVANEQFF
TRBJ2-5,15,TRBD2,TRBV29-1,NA,TGCAGCGTTGAGAAGGCGGGGGACCTCCCAGAGACCCAGTACTTC,CSVEKAGDLPETQYF
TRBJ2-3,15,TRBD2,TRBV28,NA,TGTGCCAGCAGGAGGAAGAGCGGGAGGGCGGATACGCAGTATTTT,CASRRKSGRADTQYF
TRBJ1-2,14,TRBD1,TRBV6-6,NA,TGTGCCAGCAGTTACCGGGGACAGGTATCTGGCTACACCTTC,CASSYRGQVSGYTF
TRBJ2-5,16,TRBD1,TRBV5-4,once,TGTGCCAGCAGCTTAGCAGGGGGCGCCCCACGGGAGACCCAGTACTTC,CASSLAGGAPRETQYF
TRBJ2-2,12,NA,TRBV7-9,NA,TGTGCCAGCAGTTTCGACCTTTCCTGGGGGGTTTTT,CASSFDLSWGVF
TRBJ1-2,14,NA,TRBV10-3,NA,TGTGCCATCAGTGAGTCAGGACAGAGCTATGGCTACACCTTC,CAISESGQSYGYTF
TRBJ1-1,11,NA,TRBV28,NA,TGTGCCAGCCTCCAGAACACTGAAGCTTTCTTT,CASLQNTEAFF
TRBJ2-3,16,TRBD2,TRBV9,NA,TGTGCCAGCAGCGTAGCTGCGGGGGGGGTTAGAGATACGCAGTATTTT,CASSVAAGGVRDTQYF
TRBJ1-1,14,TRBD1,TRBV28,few,TGTGCCAGCAGGGGACAGGGGGCATACACTGAAGCTTTCTTT,CASRGQGAYTEAFF
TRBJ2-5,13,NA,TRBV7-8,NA,TGTGCCAGCAGCTATGGAACGCAAGAGACCCAGTACTTC,CASSYGTQETQYF
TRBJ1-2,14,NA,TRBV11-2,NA,TGTGCCAGCAGCCTCGACATGCTGGCTCAGGGCTACACCTTC,CASSLDMLAQGYTF
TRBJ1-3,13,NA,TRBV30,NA,TGTGCCTGGAGTACGCCCCCTGGAAACACCATATATTTT,CAWSTPPGNTIYF
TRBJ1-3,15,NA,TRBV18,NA,TGTGCCAGCTCACCAGTGGCAGCAAGTGGAAACACCATATATTTT,CASSPVAASGNTIYF
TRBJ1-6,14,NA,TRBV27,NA,TGTGCCAGCAGTTTAAGGAGTTTTAATTCACCCCTCCACTTT,CASSLRSFNSPLHF
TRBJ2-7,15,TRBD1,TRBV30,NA,TGTGCCTGGAGTGTAGGCGGGACAGGAAAATACGAGCAGTACTTC,CAWSVGGTGKYEQYF